This entry lists 32 T cell receptor beta chains sequenced from one sample in a study of blood T cell repertoires in COVID-19. The method was immunoSEQ multiplex PCR; TCRdb's version includes in-frame clones alone and lacks a portion of them. The table has about 200,000 clones, about 82% seen once. The sequenced material came from PBMCs or T cells enriched from blood (not recorded which). Source of these receptors: a man between 40 and 49 years old with acute COVID-19.

J is TRBJ2-1 and V is TRBV6-5; TRBD2 agrees at 10 bases. CDR1 is MNHEY, CDR2 SVGAGI, per germline. The V gene end was trimmed by 4 bases and the J gene end by 4 bases; junction bases not matched to a gene: 7. CDR3 length: 16 amino acids. CDR3 amino acids: CASSSPLAGDYNEQFF. CDR3 nucleotides: TGTGCCAGCAGTTCCCCTCTAGCGGGGGATTACAATGAGCAGTTCTTC.

J is TRBJ1-1 and V is TRBV7-3, with 10 bases identical to TRBD1. The CDR3 is made up of 15 amino acids. Germline values: CDR1 SGHTA, CDR2 FQGTGA. The V segment lost 5 bases and the J segment 1 base; nucleotides outside the gene matches: 4. The CDR3 DNA sequence: TGTGCCAGCAGCCCGACAGGGGGCAAGAACACTGAAGCTTTCTTT. It translates to CASSPTGGKNTEAFF.

The V gene is TRBV9, the J gene TRBJ2-1; D not certain. Germline V CDR1 and CDR2: SGDLS, YYNGEE. The ends were cut back, 5 bases at V and 8 bases at J, with 17 bases in the middle. The CDR3 is 14 amino acids. The CDR3 loop is CASSPLVGDYEQFF. CDR3 in DNA: TGTGCCAGCAGTCCCCTGGTCGGTGACTATGAGCAGTTCTTC.

This chain connects TRBV3-1 (or the pseudogene TRBV3-2) to TRBJ2-2; D is ambiguous. With 4 bases removed from V and 4 bases from J, the gap between germline ends came to 13 bases. This CDR3 comprises 15 residues. The germline CDR1 and CDR2 sequences are LGHDT and YNNKEL (reference sequence). CDR3 in amino acids: CASSRNSFATGELFF. The CDR3 coding sequence is TGTGCCAGCAGCCGCAATAGTTTTGCCACCGGGGAGCTGTTTTTT.

The rearrangement uses TRBV2 and TRBJ2-2; D unclear. The germline V gene has CDR1 SNHLY and CDR2 FYNNEI. The CDR3 totals 15 residues. V was trimmed by 5 bases and J by 5 bases, leaving 15 bases between them. DNA for the CDR3: TGTGCCAGCAGTTCCCCGCGTGGCAGGACCGGGGAGCTGTTTTTT. Protein product: CASSSPRGRTGELFF.

The CDR3 nucleotides read TGTGCCAGCAGCCGAGAACACGAGGGCTATGGCTACACCTTC. It yields the protein CASSREHEGYGYTF. J is TRBJ1-2 and V is TRBV3-1 (or the pseudogene TRBV3-2); the D is unclear. This CDR3 has 14 amino acids. Trimming stripped 4 bases from V and 4 bases from J, with 13 bases between. CDR1 and CDR2 (germline): LGHDT, YNNKEL (reference sequence).

This clone was counted a single time. This rearrangement joins TRBV7-9 to TRBJ1-2, with D uncertain. The CDR3 is made up of 13 amino acids. CDR1 is SEHNR, CDR2 FQNEAQ, per germline (reference sequence). The V and J ends lost 5 bases and 4 bases respectively, with 11 bases between them. The chain's CDR3 is CASSDYSVYGYTF. In DNA form, the CDR3 reads TGTGCCAGCAGCGACTACTCGGTCTATGGCTACACCTTC.

In this sample, this clone turned up a few times. The chain carries TRBV3-1 (or the pseudogene TRBV3-2) and TRBJ1-1, with D hard to call. This CDR3 has 15 residues. Germline V gene sequence: CDR1 LGHDT, CDR2 YNNKEL (reference sequence). The ends were cut back, 1 base at V and 4 bases at J, with 13 bases in the middle. The CDR3 DNA follows: TGTGCCAGCAGCCAAGGGCAGCATCGGGGCACTGAAGCTTTCTTT. It specifies CASSQGQHRGTEAFF.

V gene TRBV29-1 combines with J gene TRBJ1-1, with TRBD1 as a possible D gene (6 bases). The CDR3 runs 12 residues. Germline V gives CDR1 SQVTM, CDR2 ANQGSEA. V was cut by 7 bases and J by 2 bases, with 11 bases left in between. CDR3 sequence (DNA): TGCAGCGCAGACAGGACTAACACTGAAGCTTTCTTT. Amino acid sequence: CSADRTNTEAFF. The full variable domain, rest sourced from reference TRBV29-1 and TRBJ1-1, is SAVISQKPSRDICQRGTSLTIQCQVDSQVTMMFWYRQQPGQSLTLIATANQGSEATYESGFVIDKFPISRPNLTFSTLTVSNMSPEDSSIYLCSADRTNTEAFFGQGTRLTVV.

This sequence joins TRBV10-3 and TRBJ2-7; the match to TRBD2 covers 9 bases. Germline loops: CDR1 ENHRY, CDR2 SYGVKD. The CDR3 totals 15 residues. Losses at the gene ends were 0 bases for V and 9 bases for J; bases not matched to a gene: 9. CDR3 nucleotide sequence: TGTGCCATCAGTGAGTCGGGCGGGAGGGCTTATGGGCAGTACTTC. It translates to CAISESGGRAYGQYF.

V is TRBV28 and J is TRBJ2-6; D gene ambiguous. V was pared by 5 bases and J by 4 bases, with 15 bases between. The CDR3 sequence is 16 residues long. Germline V gene sequence: CDR1 MDHEN, CDR2 SYDVKM. CDR3 protein: CASSPLVRPGANVLTF. As DNA, the CDR3 is TGTGCCAGCAGTCCCCTTGTGAGGCCCGGGGCCAACGTCCTGACTTTC.

The chain joins TRBV4-1 to TRBJ1-3; D gene uncertain. Germline V CDR1 and CDR2: MGHRA, YSYEKL. Trimming took off 5 bases at V and 2 bases at J, with 16 bases between the two ends. The length of the CDR3 is 16 residues. The CDR3 is CASSALPAVPGNTIYF. DNA of the CDR3: TGCGCCAGCAGCGCCTTGCCGGCGGTCCCTGGAAACACCATATATTTT.

J is TRBJ2-1 and V is TRBV3-1 (or the pseudogene TRBV3-2); the D gene is possibly TRBD1 (5 bases). Trimming stripped 1 base from V and 6 bases from J, with 13 bases between. The CDR3 has 15 amino acids. Looked up from germline, CDR1 is LGHDT and CDR2 is YNNKEL (reference sequence). The CDR3 DNA follows: TGTGCCAGCAGCCAAGGATTAGGGGCAGGCAATGAGCAGTTCTTC. Translating gives CASSQGLGAGNEQFF.

This clone was counted a few times. V is TRBV12-3 or TRBV12-4 and J is TRBJ1-1; TRBD1 matches 9 bases. There are 12 residues in the CDR3. J lost 11 bases, V lost 6 bases, and 7 bases had no gene match. CDR3 bases: TGTGCCAGCAGCCCGGACAGGGGTCAGGCTTTCTTT. This sequence encodes CASSPDRGQAFF.

V is TRBV28 and J is TRBJ1-1; 8 bases match TRBD1. The CDR3 runs 21 residues. Germline CDR1 is MDHEN and CDR2 is SYDVKM. Unmatched junction bases numbered 22, after V lost 1 base and J lost 3 bases. The CDR3 protein is CASSLLLGNRGVKDRDTEAFF. The CDR3 DNA reads TGTGCCAGCAGTTTATTATTGGGGAACAGGGGGGTCAAGGATCGGGACACTGAAGCTTTCTTT.

J is TRBJ2-7 and V is TRBV9; D unresolved. CDR1 is SGDLS, CDR2 YYNGEE, per germline. Between the trimmed V and J ends, which lost 0 bases and 0 bases, there was a span of 7 bases. This CDR3 comprises 14 residues. This CDR3 reads CASSVGSGSYEQYF. The CDR3 region has the DNA TGTGCCAGCAGCGTAGGGTCGGGCTCCTACGAGCAGTACTTC.

V gene TRBV19 combines with J gene TRBJ2-4, with a tentative D call TRBD2 (5 bases). Germline lookup yields CDR1 LNHDA and CDR2 SQIVND (reference sequence). The CDR3 has 13 amino acids. Trimming removed 9 bases at V and 11 bases at J, with 20 bases between. The CDR3 protein is CASQRRAPGLQYF. The CDR3 nucleotides are TGTGCCAGCCAACGGCGGGCCCCCGGGCTTCAGTACTTC.

The chain is built from TRBV5-1 and TRBJ2-2; 8 positions agree with TRBD1. This CDR3 contains 17 residues. Trimming cost V 1 base and J 0 bases; bases outside gene matches: 5. Germline V gene lookup returns CDR1 SGHRS and CDR2 YFSETQ. The CDR3 loop reads CASSLLPTGANTGELFF. In DNA form, the CDR3 reads TGCGCCAGCAGCTTGCTCCCGACAGGGGCGAACACCGGGGAGCTGTTTTTT.

V gene TRBV11-2 combines with J gene TRBJ2-7; D is possibly TRBD1 (5 bases). The CDR3 sequence is 18 residues long. V lost 4 bases to trimming and J lost 2 bases, with 24 bases between them. The germline CDR1 and CDR2 sequences are SGHAT and FQNNGV. The CDR3 sequence is CASSSTPFIRVGPYEQYF. The CDR3, as DNA: TGTGCCAGCAGCTCTACACCCTTTATCAGGGTAGGCCCCTACGAGCAGTACTTC.

The table lists this clone with a count of one. The chain recombines TRBV27 with TRBJ2-7; D possibly corresponds to TRBD1 (6 bases). CDR1 and CDR2 from the germline V gene are MNHEY and SMNVEV (reference sequence). The CDR3 runs 16 residues. With 5 bases removed from V and 0 bases from J, the gap between germline ends came to 17 bases. CDR3 in DNA: TGTGCCAGCAGTGCGCAAACAGGGTTAAGCTCCTACGAGCAGTACTTC. Protein product: CASSAQTGLSSYEQYF.

The chain has TRBV6-5 and TRBJ1-2; D is unresolved. The CDR3 is made up of 10 amino acids. The V gene's germline CDR1 is MNHEY and CDR2 SVGAGI. Trimming stripped 6 bases from V and 14 bases from J, with 13 bases between. Here the CDR3 reads CASRSTGSTF. CDR3 nucleotides: TGTGCCAGCAGATCGACGGGGAGTACCTTC.

The chain uses TRBV6-5 and TRBJ1-2; maybe TRBD1 (6 bases). The CDR3 loop spans 14 amino acids. Per the germline V gene, CDR1 is MNHEY and CDR2 is SVGAGI. Trimming pared 6 bases from V and 0 bases from J, leaving 11 bases between. Here the CDR3 reads CASRKQGANYGYTF. CDR3 DNA: TGTGCCAGCAGGAAACAGGGAGCTAACTATGGCTACACCTTC.

The chain uses TRBV5-4 and TRBJ2-7; 12 nucleotides agree with TRBD1. V lost 4 bases, J lost 5 bases, and 7 bases stayed unmatched. Germline V lookup: CDR1 SGHNT, CDR2 YYREEE (reference sequence). This CDR3 contains 15 residues. In DNA, the CDR3 is TGTGCCAGCAGCCAACCCGGGACAGGGGGCCACGAGCAGTACTTC. Its translation is CASSQPGTGGHEQYF. The entire variable domain, with the rest obtained from reference TRBV5-4 and TRBJ2-7, is as follows: ETGVTQSPTHLIKTRGQQVTLRCSSQSGHNTVSWYQQALGQGPQFIFQYYREEENGRGNFPPRFSGLQFPNYSSELNVNALELDDSALYLCASSQPGTGGHEQYFGPGTRLTVT.

J is TRBJ2-7 and V is TRBV18, with 9 bases lining up with TRBD1. V trimming: 3 bases; J trimming: 6 bases; junction bases outside the gene matches: 9. Germline V lookup: CDR1 KGHSH, CDR2 LQKENI. The CDR3 is made up of 15 amino acids. As DNA, the CDR3 is TGTGCCAGCTCACCCCGCGGGACAGGGATCACCGAGCAGTACTTC. Translated: CASSPRGTGITEQYF. Filled out from reference TRBV18 and TRBJ2-7, the complete variable domain reads NAGVMQNPRHLVRRRGQEARLRCSPMKGHSHVYWYRQLPEEGLKFMVYLQKENIIDESGMPKERFSAEFPKEGPSILRIQQVVRGDSAAYFCASSPRGTGITEQYFGPGTRLTVT.

This clone was picked up one time. The chain carries TRBV5-8 and TRBJ1-4; TRBD1 matches at 9 bases. Losses at the gene ends were 2 bases for V and 7 bases for J; bases not matched to a gene: 6. Germline CDR1 and CDR2: SGHTS and YDEGEE. This CDR3 spans 15 amino acids. The CDR3: CASSFPGQGPEKLFF. CDR3 nucleotides: TGTGCCAGCAGCTTCCCGGGACAGGGTCCTGAAAAACTGTTTTTT.

J is TRBJ2-1 and V is TRBV2, with a tentative D call TRBD2 (5 bases). The CDR3 is 15 amino acids. Looked up from germline, CDR1 is SNHLY and CDR2 is FYNNEI. Trimming shortened V by 6 bases and J by 0 bases, and 12 bases separated the two germline ends. The CDR3 coding sequence is TGTGCCAGCAGCCAAGCGGTGGGCTCCTACAATGAGCAGTTCTTC. Encoded protein: CASSQAVGSYNEQFF.

The V and J genes are TRBV7-2 and TRBJ2-1; 10 bases line up with TRBD2. The CDR3 contains 14 residues. The V gene end was trimmed by 2 bases and the J gene end by 7 bases; junction bases not matched to a gene: 2. Per the germline V gene, CDR1 is SGHTA and CDR2 is FQGNSA. As DNA, the CDR3 is TGTGCCAGCAGCTTACTAGCGGGAGAAAATGAGCAGTTCTTC. It specifies CASSLLAGENEQFF.

This clone was detected only once. The chain couples TRBV6-2 or TRBV6-3 to TRBJ2-7, with D unresolved. The CDR3 sequence is 14 residues long. V lost 4 bases and J 5 bases, leaving 15 bases between the germline ends. From germline, CDR1 is MNHEY and CDR2 SVGEGT. This CDR3 is CASSFAFVLNEQYF. The CDR3 DNA sequence: TGTGCCAGCAGTTTTGCGTTTGTCCTGAACGAGCAGTACTTC.

This rearrangement joins TRBV5-5 to TRBJ2-1, with D unresolved. Germline lookup yields CDR1 SGHKS and CDR2 YYEKEE (reference sequence). The CDR3 loop spans 13 amino acids. Trimming removed 1 base from V and 1 base from J, with 3 bases in between. CDR3 sequence: CASSLPSYNEQFF. DNA of the CDR3: TGTGCCAGCAGCTTGCCGTCCTACAATGAGCAGTTCTTC.

V usage is TRBV30 and J usage is TRBJ2-1, with 13 positions matching TRBD2. CDR3 length equals 14 residues. With V trimmed by 1 base and J by 8 bases, 2 bases remained unmatched. CDR1 is GTSNPN and CDR2 is SVGIG in the germline V gene (reference sequence). The CDR3 DNA sequence: TGTGCCTGGAGTGCCGGGACTAGCGGGGATGAGCAGTTCTTC. The encoded protein is CAWSAGTSGDEQFF.

The gene calls are TRBV19 and TRBJ2-3; tentative D call: TRBD1 (5 bases). Germline V CDR1 and CDR2: LNHDA, SQIVND (reference sequence). The CDR3 consists of 13 residues. Between the trimmed V and J ends, which lost 4 bases and 5 bases, there was a span of 10 bases. The CDR3 DNA reads TGTGCCAGTAGTACCACAGGTCGAGATACGCAGTATTTT. Translating it yields CASSTTGRDTQYF.

This clone occurred a few times. The V and J genes are TRBV28 and TRBJ1-1; D is unclear. Germline CDR1 reads MDHEN; CDR2 reads SYDVKM. The CDR3 is 11 amino acids. Trimming took 8 bases from V and 3 from J, leaving 7 bases between them. CDR3 nucleotide sequence: TGTGCCAGCGGGCCTGACACTGAAGCTTTCTTT. Translated: CASGPDTEAFF.